Reported below is one T cell receptor (beta chain). This sample is part of a study of early T cells in non-severe SARS-CoV-2 infection. V was shortened by 6 bases and J by 5 bases, with 10 bases between the two germline ends. The CDR3 extends over 12 amino acids. The germline V gene encodes CDR1 WNHNN and CDR2 SYGVQD (reference sequence). TCRdb passed the 5' RACE reads through MiXCR, listing each CDR3 protein once. This sample carries roughly 40,000 distinct CDR3 sequences, roughly 5% of them seen once, and the ten largest clones take 4.5% to 5.5%. This sequence was found in an adult who was a healthcare worker with PCR-confirmed SARS-CoV-2 infection or an uninfected control (not recorded which). V and J are TRBV10-1 and TRBJ1-1; TRBD1 might be the D (5 bases). What was sequenced was whole blood. The CDR3: CASSQGFTEAFF. CDR3 nucleotide sequence: TGCGCCAGCAGCCAGGGATTTACTGAAGCTTTCTTT.